This TCR beta chain derives from a study of blood T cells in healthy people across ages. Study-wide results and caveats: Relative to aged donors, long-lived donors carried more naive CD4+ cells and displayed higher diversity. Any conclusive comparison of naive versus antigen-experienced cells was prevented by using unsorted PBMCs.

From germline, CDR1 is MGHRA and CDR2 YSYEKL. The length of the CDR3 is 16 residues. Primers used in a second PCR of roughly 7 to 12 cycles were a sample-barcoded 5' primer and a J-beta primer mix. TCRdb reanalysed the 5' RACE reads using MiXCR and keeps one entry per CDR3 protein. In the table there are approximately 1,700,000 distinct CDR3 sequences, roughly two fifths of which are singletons. With regard to this clonotype: Its target is unknown. One end of the junction fails to match germline, which may point to a read error.

Isolated per sample were at least 6 million PBMCs. Total RNA extraction produced at least 5.5 micrograms (per sample) for the study. Sequencing was performed on blood. This chain joins TRBV4-1 and TRBJ1-6, with D possibly being TRBD1 (6 bases). This clonotype was sampled from a human donor in good health. The DNA of the CDR3 is TGCGCCAGCAGCCAAAGGGGGAGCTCCTATAATTCACCCCCCCACTTT. Its protein product is CASSQRGSSYNSPPHF.